One and the same sample provided the 29 T cell receptor beta chains below, sequenced in a study of metastatic and nonmetastatic thyroid tumors. TCRdb re-called clones via MiXCR from the PCR reads. The data contain approximately 15,000 clones, roughly a quarter of them singletons. Thyroid surgery took place with no prior treatment in any patient. Source material: tumor tissue. These TCRs come from a female donor with papillary thyroid cancer or a benign thyroid nodule (not recorded which). Some clones in this sample may be carry-over from other donors' samples.

The sample holds many counts of this clone. The chain employs TRBV7-2 and TRBJ1-1, with D unclear. V dropped 2 bases and J dropped 8 bases, with 15 bases sitting between them. The CDR3 loop spans 14 amino acids. The germline CDR1 and CDR2 sequences are SGHTA and FQGNSA. CDR3 sequence (DNA): TGTGCCAGCAGCTTACAATGGGGTGGATACGAAGCTTTCTTT. This translates into CASSLQWGGYEAFF.

The chain employs TRBV6-4 and TRBJ2-3; 8 bases match TRBD2. The V gene end was trimmed by 0 bases and the J gene end by 2 bases; junction bases not matched to a gene: 1. The CDR3 spans 15 residues. The germline CDR1 and CDR2 sequences are MRHNA and SNTAGT. Written as DNA, the CDR3 is TGTGCCAGCAGTGACTCGCGGGAGGCCACAGATACGCAGTATTTT. This sequence encodes CASSDSREATDTQYF.

The chain employs TRBV20-1 and TRBJ2-5; a possible D gene is TRBD1 (6 bases). The CDR3 has 14 residues. The V gene lost 0 bases and the J gene lost 4 bases, with 12 bases spanning the gap. CDR1 and CDR2 from the germline V gene are DFQATT and SNEGSKA (reference sequence). The DNA of the CDR3 is TGCAGTGCTAGAGATGGTGGGGGCTTAGAGACCCAGTACTTC. Translation: CSARDGGGLETQYF.

This clone was detected ten times or more. This chain links TRBV5-1 with TRBJ1-1, with D possibly matching TRBD1 (6 bases). The CDR3 has 14 amino acids. Per the germline V gene, CDR1 is SGHRS and CDR2 is YFSETQ. Deletions cut 0 bases from V and 5 bases from J, with 11 bases between. The CDR3 sequence: CASSLGGGGTEAFF. The CDR3 nucleotides are TGCGCCAGCAGCTTGGGAGGGGGGGGTACTGAAGCTTTCTTT.

The table lists this clone with many counts. The chain recombines TRBV20-1 with TRBJ1-4; D call uncertain. CDR1 and CDR2 (germline): DFQATT, SNEGSKA (reference sequence). The CDR3 has 12 residues. V gave up 3 bases and J gave up 1 base, with 3 bases separating them. CDR3 sequence: CSARGTNEKLFF. The CDR3 DNA reads as TGCAGTGCTAGGGGAACTAATGAAAAACTGTTTTTT.

The sample holds many counts of this clone. The chain has TRBV3-1 and TRBJ2-5, with 8 bases lining up with TRBD2. Germline loops: CDR1 LGHDT, CDR2 YNNKEL (reference sequence). V lost 1 base to trimming and J lost 7 bases; unmatched junction nucleotides: 8. The CDR3 spans 15 residues. This CDR3 is CASSQASGGVGTQYF. In nucleotides, the CDR3 is TGTGCCAGCAGCCAAGCTTCGGGGGGGGTGGGGACCCAGTACTTC.

This clone counts as medium-sized (0.01 to 0.1%). V is TRBV6-5 and J is TRBJ1-2; TRBD1 aligns across 11 bases. The CDR3 length is 18 residues. The trim removed 5 bases at V and 4 bases at J, leaving 15 bases unmatched. Germline CDR1 is MNHEY and CDR2 is SVGAGI. CDR3 loop: CASSPRTGGGFSSYGYTF. The CDR3, as DNA: TGTGCCAGCAGTCCTAGGACAGGGGGCGGTTTTTCCTCCTATGGCTACACCTTC.

V is TRBV12-3 or TRBV12-4 and J is TRBJ1-5; no clear D gene. The V and J ends lost 3 bases and 7 bases respectively, with 7 bases between them. This CDR3 spans 12 amino acids. This chain's CDR3 is CASSFDPQPQHF. The CDR3 nucleotides read TGTGCCAGCAGTTTTGACCCGCAGCCCCAGCATTTT.

By share, this clone counts as medium-sized. J is TRBJ2-5 and V is TRBV12-3 or TRBV12-4; D remains ambiguous. V dropped 5 bases and J dropped 4 bases, with 11 bases sitting between them. The CDR3 covers 13 residues. This chain's CDR3 is CASSPASPETQYF. The CDR3 DNA reads TGTGCCAGCAGTCCGGCCTCCCCAGAGACCCAGTACTTC.

The table lists this clone with many counts. V usage is TRBV7-9 and J usage is TRBJ1-1, with a weak D call TRBD1 (6 bases). The CDR3 loop spans 15 amino acids. Trimming removed 5 bases from V and 5 bases from J, with 18 bases in between. Looked up from germline, CDR1 is SEHNR and CDR2 is FQNEAQ (reference sequence). The CDR3 here is CASSIGGQGWTEAFF. The CDR3 DNA reads TGTGCCAGCAGCATAGGGGGGCAGGGATGGACTGAAGCTTTCTTT. Full variable domain (outside the CDR3, taken from reference TRBV7-9 and TRBJ1-1): DTGVSQNPRHKITKRGQNVTFRCDPISEHNRLYWYRQTLGQGPEFLTYFQNEAQLEKSRLLSDRFSAERPKGSFSTLEIQRTEQGDSAMYLCASSIGGQGWTEAFFGQGTRLTVV.

Concerning this clone: The junction does not match germline at one end; this may be a read error. This chain uses TRBV30 with TRBJ1-2; D gene unclear. The CDR3 loop spans 8 amino acids. Germline V gene data show CDR1 as GTSNPN and CDR2 as SVGIG (reference sequence). Here the CDR3 reads CAWSDSLF. For the CDR3, the DNA is TGTGCCTGGAGTGACAGTCTTTTC.

Remarks on this clone: This may come from a read error, since a much larger clone is one base off. CDR3 amino acids: CASRRSRRAGLAKNIQYF. CDR3 in DNA: TGTGCCAGCAGACGTTCCAGACGCGCCGGACTAGCCAAAAACATTCAGTACTTC. The chain has TRBV28 and TRBJ2-4; D may be TRBD2 (5 bases). Germline-derived CDR1 and CDR2 are MDHEN and SYDVKM. This CDR3 contains 18 residues. V was cut by 6 bases and J by 0 bases, with 21 bases left in between.

This clone was found a few times. Compared with germline, one end of the junction differs, possibly owing to a read error. The chain links TRBV7-2 to TRBJ1-5; D uncertain. CDR1 is SGHTA and CDR2 is FQGNSA in the germline V gene. This CDR3 region has 15 residues. The CDR3 loop is CVSSLSGGGNQPQRF. CDR3 nucleotides: TGTGTCAGCAGCTTATCAGGTGGTGGCAATCAGCCCCAGCGTTTT.

The chain uses TRBV11-3 and TRBJ2-5, with 7 positions matching TRBD2. The junction had 0 bases not matched to a gene; V was cut back by 1 base and J by 1 base. This CDR3 has 14 amino acids. Germline V gives CDR1 SGHNT, CDR2 YENEEA. The CDR3 DNA reads as TGTGCCAGCAGCTTAGGGGGGGGCCAAGAGACCCAGTACTTC. Residues: CASSLGGGQETQYF.

This chain's CDR3 is CASSPGRGPATDTQYF. The CDR3 nucleotides read TGTGCCAGCTCACCAGGACGGGGGCCGGCCACAGATACGCAGTATTTT. This sequence joins TRBV18 and TRBJ2-3; TRBD1 or TRBD2 may be the D gene (6 bases each). The ends were cut back, 2 bases at V and 2 bases at J, with 14 bases in the middle. Germline CDR1 is KGHSH and CDR2 is LQKENI. This CDR3 is built from 16 residues.

In its sample, this clone ranks as medium-sized. The chain couples TRBV6-1 to TRBJ2-1; 10 bases are shared with TRBD2. Germline V CDR1 and CDR2: MNHNS, SASEGT. Trimming cost V 5 bases and J 3 bases; bases outside gene matches: 4. The CDR3 contains 15 residues. In nucleotides, the CDR3 is TGTGCCAGCAGTATTTTAGCGGGAGGCTACAATGAGCAGTTCTTC. This gives the protein CASSILAGGYNEQFF.

The rearrangement joins TRBV20-1 to TRBJ2-7; 9 nucleotides agree with TRBD2. V lost 4 bases to trimming and J lost 2 bases; unmatched junction nucleotides: 9. The CDR3 runs to 15 residues. Germline values: CDR1 DFQATT, CDR2 SNEGSKA (reference sequence). For the CDR3, the DNA is TGCAGTGCTACCCCCGGTGGGACTAGCACCTACGAGCAGTACTTC. Translated: CSATPGGTSTYEQYF.

This clone occurred many times. This same CDR3 is encoded by further DNA sequences in the sample. The chain uses TRBV25-1 and TRBJ2-2; 13 nucleotides agree with TRBD2. With V trimmed by 3 bases and J by 6 bases, 13 bases remained unmatched. The germline V gene has CDR1 MGHDK and CDR2 SYGVNS. This CDR3 has 19 amino acids. Here the CDR3 reads CASSDPELAGGPRAGELFF. The CDR3 DNA sequence: TGTGCCAGCAGTGATCCTGAACTAGCGGGAGGGCCGCGGGCCGGGGAGCTGTTTTTT.

This clone was picked up many times. The rearrangement joins TRBV4-1 to TRBJ2-7; 8 bases are shared with TRBD1. This CDR3 comprises 15 residues. The germline V gene has CDR1 MGHRA and CDR2 YSYEKL. The ends lost 4 bases at V and 1 base at J; junction bases unmatched: 6. CDR3 sequence reads: CASSRGGQGSYEQYF. The CDR3 nucleotides are TGCGCCAGCAGCCGGGGCGGACAGGGTTCCTACGAGCAGTACTTC.

The chain carries TRBV30 and TRBJ2-1, with D possibly matching TRBD2 (5 bases). Trimming removed 0 bases at V and 5 bases at J, with 8 bases between. The length of the CDR3 is 13 residues. Germline V gives CDR1 GTSNPN, CDR2 SVGIG (reference sequence). In DNA form, the CDR3 reads TGTGCCTGGAGTGTCCCGGGGAACAATGAGCAGTTCTTC. It encodes CAWSVPGNNEQFF.

In this sample, this clone turned up many times. The V gene is TRBV28, the J gene TRBJ1-4, with 7 bases that match TRBD1. Germline V gene lookup returns CDR1 MDHEN and CDR2 SYDVKM. CDR3 size: 15 residues. CDR3 nucleotides: TGTGCGATAGGGACAGCCGTTGCAACTAATGAAAAACTGTTTTTT. It encodes CAIGTAVATNEKLFF.

This clone was detected many times. The chain couples TRBV3-1 to TRBJ2-3; D is possibly TRBD1 or TRBD2 (6 bases each). The CDR3 covers 14 residues. Trimming took off 8 bases at V and 2 bases at J, with 14 bases between the two ends. Germline V gene lookup returns CDR1 LGHDT and CDR2 YNNKEL (reference sequence). CDR3 amino acids: CASGRTALTDTQYF. CDR3 sequence (DNA): TGTGCCAGCGGGAGGACAGCTCTCACAGATACGCAGTATTTT.

This clone was seen many times. A read error is possible here, since a much larger clone lies one base away. V is TRBV5-6 and J is TRBJ1-1; D unresolved. Germline-derived CDR1 and CDR2 are SGHDT and YYEEEE. With 2 bases removed from V and 4 bases from J, the gap between germline ends came to 9 bases. The CDR3 has 13 amino acids. The CDR3 nucleotides are TGTGCCAGCAGCTTAAGAAAGAGCACTGAAGCTTTCTTT. This gives the protein CASSLRKSTEAFF.

A few counts support this clone. The V and J genes are TRBV13 and TRBJ1-4; D remains ambiguous. Germline V gene lookup returns CDR1 PRHDT and CDR2 FYEKMQ (reference sequence). This CDR3 is built from 16 residues. With 5 bases removed from V and 3 bases from J, the gap between germline ends came to 16 bases. This CDR3 is CASSARVSVANEKLFF. CDR3 DNA: TGTGCCAGCAGCGCCCGAGTGTCGGTGGCTAATGAAAAACTGTTTTTT.

In its sample, this clone is medium-sized. The chain employs TRBV6-2 or TRBV6-3 and TRBJ2-1; 8 bases align to TRBD1. The V segment lost 2 bases and the J segment 0 bases; nucleotides outside the gene matches: 9. The germline V gene encodes CDR1 MNHEY and CDR2 SVGEGT. The length of the CDR3 is 18 residues. CDR3 sequence: CASSYGTGLRSSYNEQFF. CDR3 nucleotides: TGTGCCAGCAGTTACGGGACAGGCCTTAGAAGCTCCTACAATGAGCAGTTCTTC.

This clone has only a few counts. The CDR3 ends on some other residue instead of the conserved phenylalanine or tryptophan, so this is likely a read error. The genes are TRBV19 and TRBJ2-7; TRBD2 matches 8 bases. Germline values: CDR1 LNHDA, CDR2 SQIVND (reference sequence). The CDR3 totals 15 residues. V shed 7 bases, J shed 3 bases, and the junction held 11 bases outside the gene matches. Written as DNA, the CDR3 is TGTGCCAGTATTCTTCCGGGACTAGGGCTCTACGAGCAGTACCTC. Its translation: CASILPGLGLYEQYL.

This clone was picked up many times. The chain is built from TRBV2 and TRBJ1-1, with a weak D call TRBD1 (5 bases). CDR1 is SNHLY and CDR2 is FYNNEI in the germline V gene. V was trimmed by 9 bases and J by 5 bases, leaving 16 bases between them. The CDR3 spans 13 residues. The CDR3 is CASWWGLGTEAFF. The CDR3 DNA follows: TGTGCCAGTTGGTGGGGGTTAGGGACTGAAGCTTTCTTT.

The gene calls are TRBV11-2 and TRBJ2-7; no clear D. This CDR3 has 15 amino acids. Germline CDR1 and CDR2: SGHAT and FQNNGV. The germline V and J ends were trimmed by 1 base and 3 bases, with 13 bases remaining between them. As DNA, the CDR3 is TGTGCCAGCAGCTTAGTTGCAGACCATAACTACGAGCAGTACTTC. It codes for CASSLVADHNYEQYF.

This clone was found a few times. V usage is TRBV12-3 or TRBV12-4 and J usage is TRBJ1-1, with TRBD1 matching 7 bases. CDR3 length: 15 amino acids. The trim removed 5 bases at V and 3 bases at J, leaving 9 bases unmatched. The chain's CDR3 is CASSIRGRGDTEAFF. The CDR3 DNA reads as TGTGCCAGCAGTATTAGGGGGCGCGGGGACACTGAAGCTTTCTTT.